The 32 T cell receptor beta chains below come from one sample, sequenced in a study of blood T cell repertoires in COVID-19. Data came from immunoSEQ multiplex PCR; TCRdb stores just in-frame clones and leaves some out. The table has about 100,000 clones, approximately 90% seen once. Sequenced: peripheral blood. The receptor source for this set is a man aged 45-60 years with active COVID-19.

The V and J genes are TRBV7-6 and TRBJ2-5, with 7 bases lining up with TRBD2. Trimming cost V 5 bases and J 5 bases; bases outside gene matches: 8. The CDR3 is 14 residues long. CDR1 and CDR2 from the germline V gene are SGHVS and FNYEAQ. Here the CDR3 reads CASSPGEGLETQYF. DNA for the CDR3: TGTGCCAGCAGCCCCGGGGAGGGGCTTGAGACCCAGTACTTC. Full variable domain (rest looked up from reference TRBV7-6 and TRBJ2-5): GAGVSQSPRYKVTKRGQDVALRCDPISGHVSLYWYRQALGQGPEFLTYFNYEAQQDKSGLPNDRFSAERPEGSISTLTIQRTEQRDSAMYRCASSPGEGLETQYFGPGTRLLVL.

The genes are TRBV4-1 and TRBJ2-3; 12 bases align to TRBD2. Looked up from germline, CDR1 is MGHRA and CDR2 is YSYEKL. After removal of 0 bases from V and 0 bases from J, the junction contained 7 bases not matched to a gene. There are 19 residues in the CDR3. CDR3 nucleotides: TGCGCCAGCAGCCAAGACGGGGGACTAGCGGGTACTAGCACAGATACGCAGTATTTT. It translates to CASSQDGGLAGTSTDTQYF.

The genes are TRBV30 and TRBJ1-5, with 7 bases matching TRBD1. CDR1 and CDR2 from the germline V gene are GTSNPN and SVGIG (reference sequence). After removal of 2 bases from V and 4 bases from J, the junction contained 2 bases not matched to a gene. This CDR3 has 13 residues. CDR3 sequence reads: CAWSPQGNQPQHF. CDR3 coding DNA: TGTGCCTGGAGTCCACAGGGGAATCAGCCCCAGCATTTT.

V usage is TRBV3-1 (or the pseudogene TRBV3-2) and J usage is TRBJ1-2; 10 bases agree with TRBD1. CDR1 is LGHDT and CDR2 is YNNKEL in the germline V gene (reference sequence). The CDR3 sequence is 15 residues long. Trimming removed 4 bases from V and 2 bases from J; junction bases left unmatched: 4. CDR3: CASSRGTGENYGYTF. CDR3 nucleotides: TGTGCCAGCAGCCGAGGGACAGGGGAGAACTATGGCTACACCTTC.

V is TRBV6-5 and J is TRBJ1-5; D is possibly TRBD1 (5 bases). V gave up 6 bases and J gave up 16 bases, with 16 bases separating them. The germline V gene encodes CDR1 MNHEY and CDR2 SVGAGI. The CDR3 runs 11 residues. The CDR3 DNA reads TGTGCCAGCAGCCCCGGGAGGGGTTTACATTTT. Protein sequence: CASSPGRGLHF.

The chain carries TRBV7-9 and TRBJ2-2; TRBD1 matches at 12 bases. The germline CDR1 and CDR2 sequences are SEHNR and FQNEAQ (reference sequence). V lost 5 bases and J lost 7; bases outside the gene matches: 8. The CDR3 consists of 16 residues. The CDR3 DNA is TGTGCCAGCAGCGCCGGGACAGGGGGCGCATACGGGGAGCTGTTTTTT. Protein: CASSAGTGGAYGELFF.

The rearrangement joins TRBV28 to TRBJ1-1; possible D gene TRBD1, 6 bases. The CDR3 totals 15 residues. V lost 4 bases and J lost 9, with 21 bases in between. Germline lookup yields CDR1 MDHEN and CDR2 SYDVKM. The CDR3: CASSYGTGTKLKAFF. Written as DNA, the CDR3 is TGTGCCAGCAGTTACGGGACCGGGACAAAATTAAAAGCTTTCTTT.

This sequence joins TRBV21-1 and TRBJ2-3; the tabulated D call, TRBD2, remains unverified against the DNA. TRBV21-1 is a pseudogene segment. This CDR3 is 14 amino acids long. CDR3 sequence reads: CARRLALRTDTQYF. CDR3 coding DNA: TGTGCCAGGAGACTAGCGTTACGAACAGATACGCAGTATTTT.

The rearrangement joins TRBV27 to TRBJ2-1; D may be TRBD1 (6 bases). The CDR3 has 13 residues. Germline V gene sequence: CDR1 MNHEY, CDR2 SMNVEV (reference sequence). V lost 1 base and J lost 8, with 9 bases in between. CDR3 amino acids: CASSLLQGYEQFF. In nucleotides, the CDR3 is TGTGCCAGCAGTTTATTACAGGGCTATGAGCAGTTCTTC.

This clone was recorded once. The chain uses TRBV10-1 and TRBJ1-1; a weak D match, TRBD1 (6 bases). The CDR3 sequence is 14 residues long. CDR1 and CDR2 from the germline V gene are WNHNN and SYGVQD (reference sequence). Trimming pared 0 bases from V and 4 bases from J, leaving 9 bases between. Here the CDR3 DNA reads TGCGCCAGCAGTGAGTCGCAGGGGCTCACTGAAGCTTTCTTT. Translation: CASSESQGLTEAFF.

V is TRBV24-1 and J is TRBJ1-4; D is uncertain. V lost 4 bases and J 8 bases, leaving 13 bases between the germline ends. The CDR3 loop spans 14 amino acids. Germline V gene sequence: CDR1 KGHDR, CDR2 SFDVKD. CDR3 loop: CATSEGNPGEKLFF. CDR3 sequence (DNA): TGTGCCACCAGTGAGGGGAACCCGGGGGAAAAACTGTTTTTT.

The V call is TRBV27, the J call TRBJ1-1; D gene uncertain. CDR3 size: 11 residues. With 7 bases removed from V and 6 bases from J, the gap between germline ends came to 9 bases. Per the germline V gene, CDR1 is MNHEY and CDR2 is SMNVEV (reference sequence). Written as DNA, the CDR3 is TGTGCCAGCACCCCCCTCCCTGAAGCTTTCTTT. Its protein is CASTPLPEAFF.

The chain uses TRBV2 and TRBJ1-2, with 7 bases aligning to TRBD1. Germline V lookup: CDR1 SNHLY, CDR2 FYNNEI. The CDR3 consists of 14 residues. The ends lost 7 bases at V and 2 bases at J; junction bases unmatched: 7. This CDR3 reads CASTLDRWNYGYTF. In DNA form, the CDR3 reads TGTGCCAGCACCCTGGACAGGTGGAACTATGGCTACACCTTC.

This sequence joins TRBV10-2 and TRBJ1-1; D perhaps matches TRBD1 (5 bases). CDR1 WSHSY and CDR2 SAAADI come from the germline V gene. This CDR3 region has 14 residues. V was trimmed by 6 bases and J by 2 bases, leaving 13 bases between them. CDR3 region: CASRPGATNTEAFF. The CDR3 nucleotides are TGCGCCAGCAGGCCTGGGGCTACCAACACTGAAGCTTTCTTT.

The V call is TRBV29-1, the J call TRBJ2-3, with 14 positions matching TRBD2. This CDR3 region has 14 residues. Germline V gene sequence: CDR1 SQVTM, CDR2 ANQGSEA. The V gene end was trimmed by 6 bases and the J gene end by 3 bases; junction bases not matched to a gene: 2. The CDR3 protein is CSVGLAGGTDTQYF. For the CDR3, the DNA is TGCAGCGTCGGACTAGCGGGGGGTACAGATACGCAGTATTTT.

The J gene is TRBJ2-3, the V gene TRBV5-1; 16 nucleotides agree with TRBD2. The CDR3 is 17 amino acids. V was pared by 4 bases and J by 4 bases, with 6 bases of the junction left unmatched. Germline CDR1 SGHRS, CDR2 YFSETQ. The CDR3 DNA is TGCGCCAGCAGCCCCCAGGGACTAGCGGGAGGGCCAGATACGCAGTATTTT. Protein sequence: CASSPQGLAGGPDTQYF.

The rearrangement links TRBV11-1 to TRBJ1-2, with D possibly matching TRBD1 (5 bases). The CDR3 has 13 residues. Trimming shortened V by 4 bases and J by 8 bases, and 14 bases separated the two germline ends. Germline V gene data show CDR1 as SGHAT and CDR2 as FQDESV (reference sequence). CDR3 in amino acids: CASSSSGRRGYTF. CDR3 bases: TGTGCCAGCAGCTCGTCAGGGCGTAGAGGCTACACCTTC.

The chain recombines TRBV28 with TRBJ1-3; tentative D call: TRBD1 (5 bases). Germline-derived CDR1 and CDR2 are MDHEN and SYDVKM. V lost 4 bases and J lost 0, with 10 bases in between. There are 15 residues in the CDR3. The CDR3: CASSSGGASGNTIYF. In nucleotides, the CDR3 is TGTGCCAGCAGTTCAGGCGGGGCCTCTGGAAACACCATATATTTT.

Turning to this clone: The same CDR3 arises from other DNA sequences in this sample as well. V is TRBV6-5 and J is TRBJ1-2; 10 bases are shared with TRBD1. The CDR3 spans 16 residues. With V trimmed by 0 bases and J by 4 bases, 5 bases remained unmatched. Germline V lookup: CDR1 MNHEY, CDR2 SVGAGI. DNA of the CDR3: TGTGCCAGCAGTTACTCGAGGACAGGGGGAGGCTATGGCTACACCTTC. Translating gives CASSYSRTGGGYGYTF.

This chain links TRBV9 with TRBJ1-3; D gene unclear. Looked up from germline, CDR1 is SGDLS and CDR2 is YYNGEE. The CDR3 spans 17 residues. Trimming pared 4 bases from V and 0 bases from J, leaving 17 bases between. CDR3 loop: CASSSNIGMSSGNTIYF. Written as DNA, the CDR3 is TGTGCCAGCAGCTCCAACATCGGGATGAGCTCTGGAAACACCATATATTTT.

In nucleotides, the CDR3 is TGTGCCAGCAGCTTAGATATCTACGAGCAGTACGTC. Translated: CASSLDIYEQYV. The V call is TRBV6-5, the J call TRBJ2-7; D unresolved. Germline V gives CDR1 MNHEY, CDR2 SVGAGI. This CDR3 has 12 residues. Trimming took off 6 bases at V and 3 bases at J, with 9 bases between the two ends.

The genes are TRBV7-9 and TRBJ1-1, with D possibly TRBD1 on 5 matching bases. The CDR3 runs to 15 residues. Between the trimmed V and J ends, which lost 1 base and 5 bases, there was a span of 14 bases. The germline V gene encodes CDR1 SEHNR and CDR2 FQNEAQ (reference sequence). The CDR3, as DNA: TGTGCCAGCAGCTTAGGGGGCTCGGGGGAAACTGAAGCTTTCTTT. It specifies CASSLGGSGETEAFF.

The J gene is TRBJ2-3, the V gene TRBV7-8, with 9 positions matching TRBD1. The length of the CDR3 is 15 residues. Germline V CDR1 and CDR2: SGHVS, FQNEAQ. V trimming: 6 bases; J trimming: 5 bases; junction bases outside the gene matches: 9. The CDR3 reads CASRQDRGAGDTQYF. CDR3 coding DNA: TGTGCCAGCAGGCAGGACAGGGGCGCGGGAGATACGCAGTATTTT. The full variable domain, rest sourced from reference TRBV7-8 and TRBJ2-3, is GAGVSQSPRYKVAKRGQDVALRCDPISGHVSLFWYQQALGQGPEFLTYFQNEAQLDKSGLPSDRFFAERPEGSVSTLKIQRTQQEDSAVYLCASRQDRGAGDTQYFGPGTRLTVL.

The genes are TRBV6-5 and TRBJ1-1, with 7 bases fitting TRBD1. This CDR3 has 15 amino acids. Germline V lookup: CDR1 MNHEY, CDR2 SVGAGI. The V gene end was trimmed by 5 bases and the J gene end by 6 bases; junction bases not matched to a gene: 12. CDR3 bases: TGTGCCAGCAGTCTTCGACAGGGAAGGGGTTCTGAAGCTTTCTTT. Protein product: CASSLRQGRGSEAFF.

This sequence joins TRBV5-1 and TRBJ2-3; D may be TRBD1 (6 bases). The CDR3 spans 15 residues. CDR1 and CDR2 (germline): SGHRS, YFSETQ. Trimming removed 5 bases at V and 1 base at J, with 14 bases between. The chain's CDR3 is CASSPGHAGTDTQYF. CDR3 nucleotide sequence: TGCGCCAGCAGTCCGGGACACGCCGGCACAGATACGCAGTATTTT.

The CDR3 bases are TGCAGCATTCGGGACAGTATTTATGAAAAACTGTTTTTT. Protein: CSIRDSIYEKLFF. The chain has TRBV29-1 and TRBJ1-4, with 7 bases fitting TRBD1. Trimming took 8 bases from V and 6 from J; bases not matched to a gene: 9. The CDR3 is 13 amino acids. CDR1 and CDR2 from the germline V gene are SQVTM and ANQGSEA.

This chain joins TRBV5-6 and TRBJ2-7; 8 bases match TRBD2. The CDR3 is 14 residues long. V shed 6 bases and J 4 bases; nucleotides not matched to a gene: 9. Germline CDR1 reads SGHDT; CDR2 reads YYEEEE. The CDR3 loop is CASTPGGRGYEQYV. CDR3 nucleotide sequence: TGTGCCAGCACCCCGGGGGGGAGAGGGTACGAGCAGTACGTC.

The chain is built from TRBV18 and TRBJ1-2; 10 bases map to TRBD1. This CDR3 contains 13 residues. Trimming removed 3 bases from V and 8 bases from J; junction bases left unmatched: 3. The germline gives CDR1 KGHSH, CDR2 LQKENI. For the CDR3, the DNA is TGTGCCAGCTCACCCGACAGGGGGCTGGGCTACACCTTC. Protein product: CASSPDRGLGYTF.

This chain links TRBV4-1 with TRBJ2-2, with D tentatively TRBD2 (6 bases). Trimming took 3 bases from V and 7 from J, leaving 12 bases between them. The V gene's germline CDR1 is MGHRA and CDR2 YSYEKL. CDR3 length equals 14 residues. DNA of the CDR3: TGCGCCAGCAGCCATCTCGACGGGAGCGGGGAGCTGTTTTTT. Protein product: CASSHLDGSGELFF.

CDR3 coding DNA: TGTGCCAGCAGCTCGAAGGACAAGGCGAATTCACCCCTCCACTTT. Translated: CASSSKDKANSPLHF. The gene calls are TRBV5-4 and TRBJ1-6, with D maybe TRBD1 (5 bases). The CDR3 runs 15 residues. Deletions cut 3 bases from V and 7 bases from J, with 14 bases between. CDR1 and CDR2 from the germline V gene are SGHNT and YYREEE (reference sequence).

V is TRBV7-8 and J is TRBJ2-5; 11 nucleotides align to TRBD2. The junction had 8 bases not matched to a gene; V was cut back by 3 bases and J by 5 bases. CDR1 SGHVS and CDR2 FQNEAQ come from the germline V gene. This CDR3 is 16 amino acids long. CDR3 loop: CASSLGTSGGSETQYF. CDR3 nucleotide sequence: TGTGCCAGCAGCTTGGGGACTAGCGGCGGCTCGGAGACCCAGTACTTC.

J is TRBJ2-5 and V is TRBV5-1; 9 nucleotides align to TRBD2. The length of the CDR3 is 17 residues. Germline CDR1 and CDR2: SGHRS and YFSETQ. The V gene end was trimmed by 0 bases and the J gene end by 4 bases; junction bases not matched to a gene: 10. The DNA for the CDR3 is TGCGCCAGCAGCTTGGCAGGGAGTAGCGGGGGCGGAGAGACCCAGTACTTC. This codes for CASSLAGSSGGGETQYF. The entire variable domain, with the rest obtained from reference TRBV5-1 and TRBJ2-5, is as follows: KAGVTQTPRYLIKTRGQQVTLSCSPISGHRSVSWYQQTPGQGLQFLFEYFSETQRNKGNFPGRFSGRQFSNSRSEMNVSTLELGDSALYLCASSLAGSSGGGETQYFGPGTRLLVL.